This TCR beta chain was obtained from a study of T cell repertoires in cytomegalovirus infection. Study in general: HLA-B-restricted CMV epitopes that are well studied, plus recently identified HLA-C-restricted ones, were used by the study. General study results and limits: CMV-specific TCR beta clonotypes restricted by HLA-C were the ones dominating the ex vivo response. Cumulative public TCR beta family frequency identified carriers of CMV plus the relevant HLA.

As to this clonotype: What it binds is unknown.

The length of the CDR3 is 13 residues. The germline CDR1 and CDR2 sequences are LNHDA and SQIVND (reference sequence). Trimming pared 0 bases from V and 3 bases from J, leaving 6 bases between. TCRdb reanalysed the reads using MiXCR and keeps one entry per CDR3 protein. The sample shows around 71,000 distinct CDR3 sequences, 20% to 25% of them seen only once. This receptor was taken from a human donor in good health (CMV status not recorded). Some clones in this sample may be carry-over from other donors' samples. Sequences were derived from CD8+ T cells from cultured PBMCs, sampled from culture after CMV antigen stimulation. V and J are TRBV19 and TRBJ2-7; tentatively, D is TRBD1 (6 bases). CDR3 amino acids: CASSIDRGYEQYF. In DNA, the CDR3 is TGTGCCAGTAGTATAGACAGGGGCTACGAGCAGTACTTC.